The T cell receptor beta chain under discussion was sequenced for a study of blood T cell repertoires in COVID-19. Whole-study context: Sites in the United States, Italy and Spain provided acute and convalescent COVID-19 samples. Sources were T cells, B-cell-depleted T cells, or PBMCs; the material itself was cDNA or gDNA.

This clone has only a few counts. V lost 5 bases, J lost 3 bases, and 3 bases stayed unmatched. Germline V CDR1 and CDR2: SGHRS, YFSETQ. This CDR3 is 13 amino acids long. In the original processing: Reference gene primer amplification in the assay estimated nucleated cell counts. Profiled with immunoSEQ multiplex PCR; TCRdb holds only in-frame clones, not every one. D and trimming were read from the DNA, whereas the V and J calls and clone size are those reported in that table. This table holds over 200,000 clones, around 83% found once. The sequence came from a man aged 35-49 years with active or convalescent COVID-19. Sequenced sample: peripheral blood. The chain recombines TRBV5-1 with TRBJ1-1; 8 nucleotides agree with TRBD1. The CDR3 bases are TGCGCCAGCAGAGGACAGGGACACACTGAAGCTTTCTTT. Translated: CASRGQGHTEAFF. The whole variable domain, remainder taken from reference TRBV5-1 and TRBJ1-1, is KAGVTQTPRYLIKTRGQQVTLSCSPISGHRSVSWYQQTPGQGLQFLFEYFSETQRNKGNFPGRFSGRQFSNSRSEMNVSTLELGDSALYLCASRGQGHTEAFFGQGTRLTVV.